This TCR beta chain was profiled in a study of blood T cell repertoires in COVID-19. Study-wide context: Acute and convalescent COVID-19 specimens originated in the United States, Italy and Spain. T cells, B-cell-depleted T cells, or PBMCs supplied cDNA or gDNA.

Germline V gene data show CDR1 as SGHKS and CDR2 as YYEKEE (reference sequence). V dropped 1 base and J dropped 4 bases, with 18 bases sitting between them. This CDR3 contains 16 residues. Libraries were prepared by immunoSEQ multiplex PCR; TCRdb keeps only in-frame clonotypes and omits some of them. The repertoire includes 200,000 or so clones, 75% to 90% of them detected once, and around 2.3% sits in the top ten. The sequenced material came from peripheral blood. The chain couples TRBV5-5 to TRBJ2-7, with D uncertain. The clonotype originates from a man between 65 and 85 years old with active or convalescent COVID-19. CDR3 sequence reads: CASSLSITPGWYEQYF. CDR3 coding DNA: TGTGCCAGCAGCTTGTCTATAACCCCCGGGTGGTACGAGCAGTACTTC.